These 32 T cell receptor beta chains originate from one sample sequenced in a study of shared clonotypes between healthy human individuals. This table comes from immunoSEQ multiplex PCR, and its TCRdb copy is limited to in-frame clones, with some not included. The table has millions of clones, roughly 94% seen once; the top ten hold about 1.1%. As defined, naive CD8 cells were CD45RO-negative and positively selected for CCR7, with terminally differentiated effector memory CD45RA+ cells excluded. The specimen was naive CD8+ T cells sorted from blood. The source is a man younger than 35 in good health.

V is TRBV29-1 and J is TRBJ2-2; a possible D gene is TRBD2 (6 bases). Germline V lookup: CDR1 SQVTM, CDR2 ANQGSEA. V was cut by 4 bases and J by 5 bases, with 14 bases left in between. The CDR3 runs 14 residues. The CDR3 protein is CSVVLSGLTGELFF. The CDR3, as DNA: TGCAGCGTTGTACTCAGCGGGTTGACCGGGGAGCTGTTTTTT.

The chain is built from TRBV19 and TRBJ2-1; D remains unclear. The CDR3 contains 13 residues. Trimming took off 7 bases at V and 1 base at J, with 8 bases between the two ends. Germline CDR1 is LNHDA and CDR2 is SQIVND (reference sequence). The CDR3 sequence is CASNWGSYNEQFF. The CDR3, as DNA: TGTGCCAGTAACTGGGGTTCCTACAATGAGCAGTTCTTC.

This clone was seen once. The sample carries other DNA sequences with the same CDR3. The chain uses TRBV27 and TRBJ1-2; D is unclear. Germline CDR1 MNHEY, CDR2 SMNVEV (reference sequence). This CDR3 comprises 13 residues. V was clipped by 3 bases and J by 4 bases, with 9 bases between them. CDR3 sequence reads: CASSFGQTYGYTF. The CDR3 DNA sequence: TGTGCCAGCAGTTTCGGGCAGACCTATGGCTACACCTTC.

V usage is TRBV7-9 and J usage is TRBJ2-1; D call uncertain. This CDR3 spans 15 amino acids. Trimming removed 1 base from V and 7 bases from J, with 14 bases in between. The V gene's germline CDR1 is SEHNR and CDR2 FQNEAQ (reference sequence). CDR3 protein: CASSLVLAVLNEQFF. The CDR3 region has the DNA TGTGCCAGCAGCTTAGTCTTAGCAGTTTTGAATGAGCAGTTCTTC.

The chain joins TRBV6-6 to TRBJ2-7; D ambiguous. This CDR3 is 12 amino acids long. Germline V gives CDR1 MNHNY, CDR2 SVGAGI (reference sequence). V gave up 6 bases and J gave up 7 bases, with 13 bases separating them. DNA of the CDR3: TGTGCCAGCAGCACGACCCTTCTGGAGCAGTACTTC. Translating gives CASSTTLLEQYF.

With regard to this clone: The sample contains more than one DNA sequence encoding this CDR3. The rearrangement links TRBV7-3 to TRBJ2-3; the D is unclear. Germline-derived CDR1 and CDR2 are SGHTA and FQGTGA. The V end was cut by 4 bases, the J end by 0 bases, with 8 bases between. The CDR3 has 14 residues. CDR3 residues: CASSSSGSTDTQYF. Here the CDR3 DNA reads TGTGCCAGCAGCTCGTCCGGGAGCACAGATACGCAGTATTTT.

With regard to this clone: This sample includes further DNA sequences coding for the same CDR3. V usage is TRBV27 and J usage is TRBJ2-7; a weak D match, TRBD1 (6 bases). Germline CDR1 and CDR2: MNHEY and SMNVEV (reference sequence). The CDR3 has 13 amino acids. V was shortened by 3 bases and J by 4 bases, with 10 bases between the two germline ends. The CDR3 loop is CASSFQDSYEQYF. The CDR3 bases are TGTGCCAGCAGTTTCCAGGACAGTTACGAGCAGTACTTC.

The sample holds one count of this clone. The chain couples TRBV7-6 to TRBJ2-7; 7 nucleotides line up with TRBD2. V dropped 5 bases and J dropped 2; count of bases not matched to a gene: 6. Germline-derived CDR1 and CDR2 are SGHVS and FNYEAQ. The CDR3 is 14 amino acids. The CDR3 loop is CASSPRGIAYEQYF. CDR3 DNA sequence: TGTGCCAGCAGCCCGCGGGGGATCGCCTACGAGCAGTACTTC.

Only one count was recorded for this clone. The V and J genes are TRBV4-3 and TRBJ2-7; D ambiguous. This CDR3 is built from 15 residues. The V end was cut by 2 bases, the J end by 2 bases, with 13 bases between. The germline V gene encodes CDR1 LGHNA and CDR2 YSLEER. The CDR3 is CASSQTEGNPYEQYF. The CDR3 bases are TGCGCCAGCAGCCAAACGGAAGGGAATCCCTACGAGCAGTACTTC.

The chain links TRBV2 to TRBJ1-5; 7 nucleotides match TRBD1. J was trimmed by 1 base and V by 4 bases; bases with no gene match: 7. Germline loops: CDR1 SNHLY, CDR2 FYNNEI. This CDR3 region has 16 residues. CDR3 protein: CASSGASGGSNQPQHF. In DNA, the CDR3 is TGTGCCAGCAGTGGGGCCTCAGGGGGAAGCAATCAGCCCCAGCATTTT.

This chain's CDR3 is CASSQDRRVNQPQHF. Written as DNA, the CDR3 is TGCGCCAGCAGCCAAGATCGCAGGGTCAATCAGCCCCAGCATTTT. V and J are TRBV4-1 and TRBJ1-5, with a tentative D call TRBD1 (5 bases). In germline, CDR1 is MGHRA, CDR2 YSYEKL. This CDR3 comprises 15 residues. Trimming removed 0 bases from V and 3 bases from J, with 9 bases in between.

The gene calls are TRBV10-2 and TRBJ2-7, with D perhaps matching TRBD1 (7 bases). Germline CDR1 WSHSY, CDR2 SAAADI. V shed 6 bases and J shed 3 bases, with 15 bases lying between them. This CDR3 is built from 14 residues. CDR3 protein: CASRGGQRVYEQYF. The CDR3 region has the DNA TGCGCCAGCAGGGGGGGACAGCGGGTCTACGAGCAGTACTTC.

The chain recombines TRBV10-2 with TRBJ2-1; no definite D call. Germline assignment: CDR1 WSHSY and CDR2 SAAADI. The CDR3 consists of 15 residues. Trimming removed 1 base from V and 0 bases from J, with 7 bases in between. CDR3: CASSEYESSYNEQFF. The CDR3 region has the DNA TGCGCCAGCAGTGAGTATGAGAGCTCCTACAATGAGCAGTTCTTC.

V and J are TRBV6-1 and TRBJ1-3; no definite D call. V lost 3 bases to trimming and J lost 3 bases, with 6 bases between them. Germline V gene data show CDR1 as MNHNS and CDR2 as SASEGT. CDR3 size: 13 residues. The CDR3 protein is CASSEWVGNTIYF. The CDR3 DNA reads TGTGCCAGCAGTGAGTGGGTTGGAAACACCATATATTTT.

This chain joins TRBV7-6 and TRBJ2-5; 10 bases are shared with TRBD2. Germline V CDR1 and CDR2: SGHVS, FNYEAQ. Germline trimming cut 4 bases from V and 2 bases from J; bases unmatched to any gene: 7. The CDR3 is 16 amino acids. The CDR3 protein is CASSYGALAGQETQYF. The CDR3 nucleotides read TGTGCCAGCAGCTACGGTGCACTAGCGGGGCAAGAGACCCAGTACTTC.

J is TRBJ2-3 and V is TRBV29-1, with 11 bases identical to TRBD2. The CDR3 length is 17 residues. V gave up 4 bases and J gave up 2 bases; unmatched junction bases: 11. The germline gives CDR1 SQVTM, CDR2 ANQGSEA. The CDR3 DNA reads TGCAGCGTTGTTCTAGCGGGAGGTCCTGATTTCACAGATACGCAGTATTTT. This codes for CSVVLAGGPDFTDTQYF.

The V call is TRBV4-1, the J call TRBJ2-2, with 8 bases fitting TRBD1. The ends lost 1 base at V and 3 bases at J; junction bases unmatched: 7. CDR3 length: 17 amino acids. Germline V gives CDR1 MGHRA, CDR2 YSYEKL. CDR3 in amino acids: CASSQGTGLRYTGELFF. The CDR3 DNA is TGCGCCAGCAGCCAAGGGACAGGGTTACGGTACACCGGGGAGCTGTTTTTT.

The chain is built from TRBV6-1 and TRBJ2-3; tentative D call: TRBD1 (5 bases). The germline V gene has CDR1 MNHNS and CDR2 SASEGT. CDR3 size: 14 residues. Trimming stripped 4 bases from V and 0 bases from J, with 8 bases between. CDR3 protein: CASSVQGSTDTQYF. CDR3 DNA: TGTGCCAGCAGTGTGCAGGGAAGCACAGATACGCAGTATTTT.

The gene calls are TRBV5-4 and TRBJ2-3; 8 bases are a match to TRBD2. Per the germline V gene, CDR1 is SGHNT and CDR2 is YYREEE (reference sequence). V was pared by 0 bases and J by 5 bases, with 8 bases of the junction left unmatched. The CDR3 has 16 residues. In nucleotides, the CDR3 is TGTGCCAGCAGCTTGGTGCGGGGGGCCGCGGGAGATACGCAGTATTTT. Translating it yields CASSLVRGAAGDTQYF.

This clone is a singleton in its sample. V gene TRBV9 combines with J gene TRBJ2-3; 8 bases map to TRBD2. Germline lookup yields CDR1 SGDLS and CDR2 YYNGEE. The CDR3 runs 15 residues. Trimming removed 1 base from V and 4 bases from J; junction bases left unmatched: 5. The chain's CDR3 is CASSVTGGHSDTQYF. DNA for the CDR3: TGTGCCAGCAGCGTAACGGGGGGGCATTCAGATACGCAGTATTTT.

This chain connects TRBV19 to TRBJ2-1; TRBD1 is a possible D gene (5 bases). V lost 7 bases and J 0 bases, leaving 13 bases between the germline ends. CDR3 length: 15 residues. Germline CDR1 and CDR2: LNHDA and SQIVND (reference sequence). DNA for the CDR3: TGTGCCAGTATTGACAGTCTGAGCTCCTACAATGAGCAGTTCTTC. Amino acid sequence: CASIDSLSSYNEQFF.

The V and J genes are TRBV6-6 and TRBJ1-1; no clear D gene. Deletions cut 7 bases from V and 1 base from J, with 13 bases between. The germline V gene has CDR1 MNHNY and CDR2 SVGAGI (reference sequence). The CDR3 runs to 14 residues. CDR3 sequence (DNA): TGTGCCAGCAACCAATGGGAGGGGAACACTGAAGCTTTCTTT. Translating it yields CASNQWEGNTEAFF.

This clone came up once. The rearrangement joins TRBV4-3 to TRBJ2-2, with 9 bases fitting TRBD2. CDR1 is LGHNA, CDR2 YSLEER, per germline. This CDR3 has 17 residues. With V trimmed by 0 bases and J by 4 bases, 6 bases remained unmatched. The CDR3 loop is CASSQEGWREGTGELFF. CDR3 bases: TGCGCCAGCAGCCAAGAGGGTTGGCGGGAGGGCACCGGGGAGCTGTTTTTT.

The CDR3 DNA reads as TGTGCCAGCAGCTTCTCAACTAATGAAAAACTGTTTTTT. Translation gives CASSFSTNEKLFF. The chain combines TRBV7-9 with TRBJ1-4; no clear D. V lost 3 bases and J 0 bases, leaving 2 bases between the germline ends. CDR1 is SEHNR and CDR2 is FQNEAQ in the germline V gene (reference sequence). This CDR3 is built from 13 residues. Based on the CDR3 plus reference TRBV7-9 and TRBJ1-4, the full variable domain is DTGVSQNPRHKITKRGQNVTFRCDPISEHNRLYWYRQTLGQGPEFLTYFQNEAQLEKSRLLSDRFSAERPKGSFSTLEIQRTEQGDSAMYLCASSFSTNEKLFFGSGTQLSVL.

The gene calls are TRBV9 and TRBJ2-7; tentatively, D is TRBD1 (11 bases). Germline V gives CDR1 SGDLS, CDR2 YYNGEE. V shed 3 bases and J shed 6 bases, with 25 bases lying between them. This CDR3 comprises 17 residues. DNA of the CDR3: TGTGCCAGCAGCGACGGGACAGGGGGACTAGCGATATCCGAGCAGTACTTC. Translating it yields CASSDGTGGLAISEQYF.

Concerning this clone: The same CDR3 also results from other DNA sequences found in this sample. The chain employs TRBV19 and TRBJ2-7, with 7 bases aligning to TRBD1. Trimming removed 5 bases from V and 0 bases from J; junction bases left unmatched: 7. From germline, CDR1 is LNHDA and CDR2 SQIVND (reference sequence). This CDR3 has 15 amino acids. The CDR3 region has the DNA TGTGCCAGTAGTCCCCGGGACAGTTCCTCCTACGAGCAGTACTTC. Translation gives CASSPRDSSSYEQYF.

This clone has more than one count but fewer than ten. Other nucleotide sequences from this sample produce the same CDR3. The V gene is TRBV9, the J gene TRBJ1-2; no clear D. Trimming stripped 0 bases from V and 1 base from J, with 4 bases between. The CDR3 runs 13 residues. Germline V gene data show CDR1 as SGDLS and CDR2 as YYNGEE. In DNA, the CDR3 is TGTGCCAGCAGCGTAGGGGGTAACTATGGCTACACCTTC. Amino acid sequence: CASSVGGNYGYTF.

J is TRBJ2-7 and V is TRBV27; no definite D call. Germline loops: CDR1 MNHEY, CDR2 SMNVEV (reference sequence). This CDR3 is built from 13 residues. V shed 6 bases and J shed 2 bases, with 11 bases lying between them. The CDR3 region has the DNA TGTGCCAGCAGCGCTGGTTACACCTACGAGCAGTACTTC. It specifies CASSAGYTYEQYF.

V is TRBV2 and J is TRBJ2-7, with 9 bases aligning to TRBD2. The J segment lost 7 bases and the V segment lost 10 bases, leaving 8 bases of the junction unmatched. Germline loops: CDR1 SNHLY, CDR2 FYNNEI. CDR3 length: 12 amino acids. The CDR3 DNA reads TGTGCCACCCAGCGGGGGGCGCGGGAGCAGTACTTC. It yields the protein CATQRGAREQYF.

This chain links TRBV27 with TRBJ2-2; D is unresolved. CDR1 is MNHEY and CDR2 is SMNVEV in the germline V gene (reference sequence). This CDR3 spans 13 amino acids. V lost 5 bases to trimming and J lost 7 bases, with 11 bases between them. This CDR3 reads CASSPSVFGELFF. In DNA form, the CDR3 reads TGTGCCAGCAGTCCCTCGGTCTTCGGGGAGCTGTTTTTT.

The chain recombines TRBV14 with TRBJ2-7; D not resolved. V lost 4 bases to trimming and J lost 0 bases, with 10 bases between them. Germline CDR1 SGHDN, CDR2 FVKESK. The CDR3 has 14 amino acids. This CDR3 reads CASSLLDGSYEQYF. The CDR3 DNA sequence: TGTGCCAGCAGCCTGTTGGACGGCTCCTACGAGCAGTACTTC.

The chain combines TRBV9 with TRBJ2-2; D may be TRBD1 (5 bases). The germline V gene encodes CDR1 SGDLS and CDR2 YYNGEE. V was shortened by 1 base and J by 4 bases, with 11 bases between the two germline ends. The CDR3 runs 15 residues. The CDR3 DNA reads TGTGCCAGCAGCGTACCTGGGGCGGCCACCGGGGAGCTGTTTTTT. This translates into CASSVPGAATGELFF.